The T cell receptor beta chain under discussion was sequenced for a study of cytomegalovirus exposure and HLA in healthy donors. Study conclusions and caveats: TCR beta sequences reportedly predicted most subjects' HLA-A and HLA-B alleles accurately.

A note on this clone: The antigen remains undetermined.

The length of the CDR3 is 14 residues. CDR1 is SEHNR, CDR2 FQNEAQ, per germline (reference sequence). With V trimmed by 1 base and J by 5 bases, 1 base remained unmatched. PCR used 60 Vbeta primers and 13 Jbeta primers. Assay used: immunoSEQ multiplex PCR; TCRdb lists only in-frame clones, some missing. Of 90,000 to 110,000 clones in the sample, under 80% were seen once. This chain joins TRBV7-9 and TRBJ1-4; 7 bases map to TRBD1. The receptor comes from a woman between 50 and 59 years old in good health and CMV-seropositive. Sequenced: PBMCs. This CDR3 reads CASSLVQGNEKLFF. CDR3 in DNA: TGTGCCAGCAGCTTAGTACAGGGGAATGAAAAACTGTTTTTT.